Described below is a single TCR beta chain sequence and its context. These data come from a study of shared clonotypes between healthy human individuals. Unsorted PBMC DNA sequencing spanned ten immunoSEQ deep assay plates. Clones were read by immunoSEQ multiplex PCR, and TCRdb kept only the in-frame ones, dropping some. Among over 400,000 clones listed, about 72% were seen once. There are 17 residues in the CDR3. After removal of 3 bases from V and 5 bases from J, the junction contained 15 bases not matched to a gene. The V gene's germline CDR1 is MNHEY and CDR2 SMNVEV (reference sequence). The clonotype originates from a woman aged 40 to 50 in good health. Some clones in this sample may be carry-over from other donors' samples. Sequences were obtained from PBMCs. The chain employs TRBV27 and TRBJ1-1, with 7 bases that match TRBD1. In DNA, the CDR3 is TGTGCCAGCAGTTTTGGGTCCCTGACAGGGAGATGGACTGAAGCTTTCTTT. It is translated as CASSFGSLTGRWTEAFF.